This T cell receptor (beta chain) emerged from a study of post-analysis software for immune sequencing data. Study details: The study covered relapsing-remitting, secondary progressive and progressive-relapsing courses of multiple sclerosis.

Researchers reported that TCR beta cDNA libraries carried unique molecular identifiers. TCRdb processed the PCR reads anew with MiXCR; each CDR3 protein has one entry. This sample yields hundreds of thousands of distinct CDR3 sequences, of which 25% to 30% are seen a single time; more than 0.45% belongs to the top ten. The sequence was obtained from a girl aged 10-17 years with multiple sclerosis. The sample comprised blood.

CDR3: CSVPVAYEQYF. The CDR3, as DNA: TGCAGTGTCCCTGTTGCCTACGAGCAGTACTTC. The rearrangement joins TRBV20-1 to TRBJ2-7; D gene uncertain. The CDR3 is 11 amino acids. Deletions cut 7 bases from V and 2 bases from J, with 9 bases between. Germline CDR1 reads DFQATT; CDR2 reads SNEGSKA (reference sequence).